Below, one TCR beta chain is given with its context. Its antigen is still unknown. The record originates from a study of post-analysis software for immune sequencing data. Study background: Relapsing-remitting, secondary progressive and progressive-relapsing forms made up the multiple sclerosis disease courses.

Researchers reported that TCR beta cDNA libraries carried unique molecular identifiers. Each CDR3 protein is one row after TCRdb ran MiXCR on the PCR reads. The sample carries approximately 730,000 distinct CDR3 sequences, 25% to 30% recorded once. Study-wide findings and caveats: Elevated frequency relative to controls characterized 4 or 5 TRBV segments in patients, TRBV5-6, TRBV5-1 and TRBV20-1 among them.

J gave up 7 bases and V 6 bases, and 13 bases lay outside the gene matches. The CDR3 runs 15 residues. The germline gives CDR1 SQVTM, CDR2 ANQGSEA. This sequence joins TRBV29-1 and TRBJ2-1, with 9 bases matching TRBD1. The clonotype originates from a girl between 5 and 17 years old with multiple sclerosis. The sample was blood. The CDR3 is CSVTGDRGFLNEQFF. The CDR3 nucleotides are TGCAGCGTCACCGGAGACAGGGGGTTTTTAAATGAGCAGTTCTTC.